This section outlines one T cell receptor beta chain sequence together with its context. Germline CDR1 is ENHRY and CDR2 is SYGVKD. V shed 4 bases and J 6 bases; nucleotides not matched to a gene: 6. The CDR3 is 14 amino acids. Here immunoSEQ multiplex PCR was the method, and the copy in TCRdb shows in-frame clones only, minus some. This sample has 75,000 to 95,000 clones, with 91% found just once. This sample stems from a study of T cell changes during pregnancy in multiple sclerosis. The genes are TRBV10-3 and TRBJ2-1, with TRBD2 identical over 7 bases. This sequence originates from a female donor with multiple sclerosis, enrolled in a pregnancy study. Sequences were derived from peripheral blood, sampled before pregnancy. CDR3 in amino acids: CAISARGVGNEQFF. DNA of the CDR3: TGTGCCATCAGTGCACGGGGGGTAGGCAATGAGCAGTTCTTC.